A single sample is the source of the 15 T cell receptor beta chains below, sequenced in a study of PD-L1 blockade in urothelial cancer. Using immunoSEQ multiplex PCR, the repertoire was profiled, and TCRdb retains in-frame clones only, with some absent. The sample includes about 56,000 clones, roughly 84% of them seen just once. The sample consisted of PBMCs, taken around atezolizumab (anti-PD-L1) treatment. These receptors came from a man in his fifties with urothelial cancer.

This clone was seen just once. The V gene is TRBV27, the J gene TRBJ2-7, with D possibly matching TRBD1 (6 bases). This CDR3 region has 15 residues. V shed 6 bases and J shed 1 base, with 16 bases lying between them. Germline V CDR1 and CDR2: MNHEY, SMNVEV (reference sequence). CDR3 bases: TGTGCCAGCAGCCCAAACCTACAGGGATCCTACGAGCAGTACTTC. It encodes CASSPNLQGSYEQYF.

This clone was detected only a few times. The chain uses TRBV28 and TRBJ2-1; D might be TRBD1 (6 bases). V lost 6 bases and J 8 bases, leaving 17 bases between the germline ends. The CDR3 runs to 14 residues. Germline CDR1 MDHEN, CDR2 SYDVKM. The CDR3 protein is CASSHRVLIHEQFF. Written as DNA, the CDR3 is TGTGCCAGCAGCCACAGGGTCCTGATACATGAGCAGTTCTTC. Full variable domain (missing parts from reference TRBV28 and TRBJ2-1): DVKVTQSSRYLVKRTGEKVFLECVQDMDHENMFWYRQDPGLGLRLIYFSYDVKMKEKGDIPEGYSVSREKKERFSLILESASTNQTSMYLCASSHRVLIHEQFFGPGTRLTVL.

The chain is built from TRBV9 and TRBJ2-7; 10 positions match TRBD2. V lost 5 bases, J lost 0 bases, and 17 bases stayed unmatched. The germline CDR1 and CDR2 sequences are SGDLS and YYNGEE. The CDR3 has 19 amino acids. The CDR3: CASSYPPGLASASSYEQYF. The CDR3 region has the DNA TGTGCCAGCAGTTATCCTCCGGGACTAGCGTCGGCGAGCTCCTACGAGCAGTACTTC.

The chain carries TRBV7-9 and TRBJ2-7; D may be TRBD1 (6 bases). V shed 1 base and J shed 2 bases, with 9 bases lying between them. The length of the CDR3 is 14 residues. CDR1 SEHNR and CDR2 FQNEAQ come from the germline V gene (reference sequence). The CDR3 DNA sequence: TGTGCCAGCAGCTTAGGTGGGGGCCCCTACGAGCAGTACTTC. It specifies CASSLGGGPYEQYF.

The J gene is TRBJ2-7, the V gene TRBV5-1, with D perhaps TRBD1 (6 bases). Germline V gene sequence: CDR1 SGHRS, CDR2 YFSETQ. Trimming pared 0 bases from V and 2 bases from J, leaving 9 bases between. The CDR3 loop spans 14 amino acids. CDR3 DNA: TGCGCCAGCAGCTTGGGACAGGCGACCTACGAGCAGTACTTC. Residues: CASSLGQATYEQYF.

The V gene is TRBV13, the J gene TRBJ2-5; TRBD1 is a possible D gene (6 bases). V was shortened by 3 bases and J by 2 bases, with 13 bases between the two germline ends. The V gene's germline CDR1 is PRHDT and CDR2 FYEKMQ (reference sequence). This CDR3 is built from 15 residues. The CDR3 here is CASSFVGARQETQYF. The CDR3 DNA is TGTGCCAGCAGCTTCGTGGGGGCGCGTCAAGAGACCCAGTACTTC.

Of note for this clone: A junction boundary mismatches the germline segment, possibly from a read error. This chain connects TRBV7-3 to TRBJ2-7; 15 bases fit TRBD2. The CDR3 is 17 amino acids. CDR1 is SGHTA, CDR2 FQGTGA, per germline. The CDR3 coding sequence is TGTGCCAGAAGCTTTCGGGGGACTAGCGGGAGGCCCCACGAGCAGTACTTC. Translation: CARSFRGTSGRPHEQYF.

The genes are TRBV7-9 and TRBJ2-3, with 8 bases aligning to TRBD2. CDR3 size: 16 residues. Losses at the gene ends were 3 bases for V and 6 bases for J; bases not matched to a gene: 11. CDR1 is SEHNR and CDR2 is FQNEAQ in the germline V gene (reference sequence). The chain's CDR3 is CASSLGVVSSGDTQYF. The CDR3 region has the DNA TGTGCCAGCAGCTTGGGCGTGGTGTCTAGCGGGGATACGCAGTATTTT. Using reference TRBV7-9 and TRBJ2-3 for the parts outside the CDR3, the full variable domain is DTGVSQNPRHKITKRGQNVTFRCDPISEHNRLYWYRQTLGQGPEFLTYFQNEAQLEKSRLLSDRFSAERPKGSFSTLEIQRTEQGDSAMYLCASSLGVVSSGDTQYFGPGTRLTVL.

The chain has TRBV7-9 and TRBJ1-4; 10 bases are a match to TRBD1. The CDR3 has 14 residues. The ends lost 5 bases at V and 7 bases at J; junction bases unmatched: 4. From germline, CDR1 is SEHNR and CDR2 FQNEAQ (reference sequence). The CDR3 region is CASSRGQGGEKLFF. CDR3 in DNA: TGTGCCAGCAGCAGAGGACAGGGGGGTGAAAAACTGTTTTTT.

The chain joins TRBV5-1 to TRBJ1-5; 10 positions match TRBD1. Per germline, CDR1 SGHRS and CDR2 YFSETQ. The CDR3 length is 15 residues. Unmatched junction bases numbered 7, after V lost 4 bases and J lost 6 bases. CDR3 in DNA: TGCGCCAGCAGCCGGACAGGGGGGTCTGGTCAGCCCCAGCATTTT. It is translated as CASSRTGGSGQPQHF.

The CDR3 is CSVGETLVGYTF. The CDR3, as DNA: TGCAGCGTAGGAGAGACGCTTGTGGGCTACACCTTC. V usage is TRBV29-1 and J usage is TRBJ1-2; D gene uncertain. Trimming removed 6 bases from V and 8 bases from J, with 16 bases in between. The CDR3 consists of 12 residues. Germline V lookup: CDR1 SQVTM, CDR2 ANQGSEA. Complete variable domain (other parts from reference TRBV29-1 and TRBJ1-2): SAVISQKPSRDICQRGTSLTIQCQVDSQVTMMFWYRQQPGQSLTLIATANQGSEATYESGFVIDKFPISRPNLTFSTLTVSNMSPEDSSIYLCSVGETLVGYTFGSGTRLTVV.

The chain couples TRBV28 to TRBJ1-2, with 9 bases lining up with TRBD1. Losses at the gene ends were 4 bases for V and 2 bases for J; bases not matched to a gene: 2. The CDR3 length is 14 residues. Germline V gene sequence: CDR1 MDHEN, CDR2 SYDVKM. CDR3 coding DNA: TGTGCCAGCAGTTCCGGACAGGGGAACTATGGCTACACCTTC. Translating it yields CASSSGQGNYGYTF.

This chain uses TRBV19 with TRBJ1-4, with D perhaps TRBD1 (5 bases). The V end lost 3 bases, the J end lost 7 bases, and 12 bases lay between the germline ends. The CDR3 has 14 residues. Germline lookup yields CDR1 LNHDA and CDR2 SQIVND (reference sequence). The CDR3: CASSISIGGEKLFF. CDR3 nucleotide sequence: TGTGCCAGTAGTATTTCAATCGGGGGTGAAAAACTGTTTTTT.

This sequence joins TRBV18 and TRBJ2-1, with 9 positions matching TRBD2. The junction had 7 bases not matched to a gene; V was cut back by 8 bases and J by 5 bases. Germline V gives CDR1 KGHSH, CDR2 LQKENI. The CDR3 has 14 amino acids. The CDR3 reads CASHFLAGNNEQFF. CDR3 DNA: TGTGCCAGCCACTTCCTAGCGGGAAACAATGAGCAGTTCTTC.

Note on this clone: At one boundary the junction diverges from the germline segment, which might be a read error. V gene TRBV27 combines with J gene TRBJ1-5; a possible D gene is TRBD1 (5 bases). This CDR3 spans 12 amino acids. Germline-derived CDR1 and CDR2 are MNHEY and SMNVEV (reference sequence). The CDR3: CASSYLGDPPHF. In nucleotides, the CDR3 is TGTGCCAGCAGTTACCTAGGGGATCCCCCGCATTTT.